This T cell receptor beta chain was recorded in a study of blood T cell repertoires in COVID-19. Study-level background: The analysed material was cDNA or gDNA that came from T cells, B-cell-depleted T cells, or PBMCs.

This CDR3 has 16 amino acids. Trimming took 5 bases from V and 0 from J, leaving 16 bases between them. From germline, CDR1 is SGHNT and CDR2 YYREEE (reference sequence). Clones were read by immunoSEQ multiplex PCR, and TCRdb kept only the in-frame ones, dropping some. The sample carries about 68,000 clones, approximately 85% recorded once. The chain combines TRBV5-4 with TRBJ2-3; TRBD2 is a possible D gene (6 bases). What was sequenced was peripheral blood. The receptor was derived from a man aged 50 or older with acute or convalescent COVID-19. This chain's CDR3 is CASSSRSGGSTDTQYF. The DNA of the CDR3 is TGTGCCAGCAGTTCCAGATCTGGAGGGAGCACAGATACGCAGTATTTT.